Described below is a single TCR beta chain sequence and its context. With iRepertoire HTBI primers and Arm-PCR of CDR3 regions, TCR beta libraries were built. Via MiXCR, TCRdb re-called the multiplex PCR reads, giving one row per CDR3 protein. The table records some 460,000 distinct CDR3 sequences, 15% to 20% of them present only once. Between the trimmed V and J ends, which lost 5 bases and 4 bases, there was a span of 15 bases. The CDR3 covers 14 residues. The germline V gene has CDR1 SEHNR and CDR2 FQNEAQ (reference sequence). The record originates from a study of regulatory T cells in long-lasting Graves disease. Time point here: newly diagnosed GD, antithyroid drugs for less than 3 months. Making the TCR library involved RNA that had been extracted from PBMCs. The same data also contributed to another study, on T cells in Graves' hyperthyroidism and ophthalmopathy. That study reports: Stable Graves' hyperthyroidism meant no ophthalmopathy progression within 18 months.

This clonotype originated in a man aged 40-49 years with Graves disease. Source: peripheral blood mononuclear cells (PBMCs), taken at new diagnosis, from a patient treated with antithyroid drugs. The chain combines TRBV7-9 with TRBJ2-7; TRBD2 is a possible D gene (6 bases). CDR3 protein: CASSPLGGTYEQYF. For the CDR3, the DNA is TGTGCCAGCAGCCCCTTGGGGGGAACGTACGAGCAGTACTTC.